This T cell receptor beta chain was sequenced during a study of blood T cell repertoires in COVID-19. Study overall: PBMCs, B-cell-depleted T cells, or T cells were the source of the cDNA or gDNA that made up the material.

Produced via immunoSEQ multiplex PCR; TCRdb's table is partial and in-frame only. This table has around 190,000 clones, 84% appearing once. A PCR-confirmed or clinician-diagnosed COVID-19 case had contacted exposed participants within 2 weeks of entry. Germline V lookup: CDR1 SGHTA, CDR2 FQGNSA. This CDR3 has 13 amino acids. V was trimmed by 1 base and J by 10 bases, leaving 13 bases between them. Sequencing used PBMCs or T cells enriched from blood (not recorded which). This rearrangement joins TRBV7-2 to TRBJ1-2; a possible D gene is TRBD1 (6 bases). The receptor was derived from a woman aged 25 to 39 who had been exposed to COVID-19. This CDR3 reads CASSLVAGDTYTF. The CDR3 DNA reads TGTGCCAGCAGCTTAGTCGCTGGGGACACCTACACCTTC.